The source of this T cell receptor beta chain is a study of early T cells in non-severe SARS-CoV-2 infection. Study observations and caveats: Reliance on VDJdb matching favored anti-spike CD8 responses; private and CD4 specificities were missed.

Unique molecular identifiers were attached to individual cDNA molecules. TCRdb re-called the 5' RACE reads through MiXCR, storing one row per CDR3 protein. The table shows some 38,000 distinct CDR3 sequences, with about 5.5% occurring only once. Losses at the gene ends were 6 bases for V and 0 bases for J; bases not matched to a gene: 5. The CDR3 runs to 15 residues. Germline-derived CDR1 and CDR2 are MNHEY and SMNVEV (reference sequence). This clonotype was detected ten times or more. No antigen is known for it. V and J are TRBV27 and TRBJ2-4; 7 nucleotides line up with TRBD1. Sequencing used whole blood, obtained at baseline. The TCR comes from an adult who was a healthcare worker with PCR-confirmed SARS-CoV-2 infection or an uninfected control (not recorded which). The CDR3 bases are TGTGCCAGCAGGGGGACAGTCCTAGCCAAAAACATTCAGTACTTC. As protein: CASRGTVLAKNIQYF.